One sample yielded the 9 T cell receptor beta chains listed below, sequenced in a study of a mutant IDH1 vaccine in newly diagnosed glioma. Time point defined: baseline, week 1 (first vaccination visit). Treatment indicated: pre-vaccination baseline after standard-of-care therapy. Clones were read by immunoSEQ multiplex PCR, and TCRdb kept only the in-frame ones, dropping some. The top ten clones hold approximately 5% of a sample with 20,000 to 25,000 clones, 70% to 85% of them seen once. Sample: PBMCs, taken from a glioma patient treated with radiotherapy, temozolomide or both. The receptor source for this set is a man aged 35 to 55 with glioma.

This rearrangement joins TRBV7-9 to TRBJ1-2, with 9 nucleotides matching TRBD1. The V segment lost 4 bases and the J segment 12 bases; nucleotides outside the gene matches: 6. CDR1 SEHNR and CDR2 FQNEAQ come from the germline V gene (reference sequence). The CDR3 is made up of 12 amino acids. CDR3 loop: CASSSTGGVHTF. In DNA, the CDR3 is TGTGCCAGCAGCTCGACAGGGGGAGTTCACACCTTC.

This clone came up a few times. This sequence joins TRBV5-1 and TRBJ1-1; weak D call: TRBD1 (5 bases). Germline V lookup: CDR1 SGHRS, CDR2 YFSETQ. This CDR3 has 13 residues. V was shortened by 3 bases and J by 2 bases, with 8 bases between the two germline ends. The CDR3 region is CASSWDGNTEAFF. As DNA, the CDR3 is TGCGCCAGCAGCTGGGACGGTAACACTGAAGCTTTCTTT.

This clone is termed medium-sized. This chain joins TRBV28 and TRBJ2-3, with D possibly TRBD1 on 6 matching bases. The CDR3 loop spans 14 amino acids. Germline values: CDR1 MDHEN, CDR2 SYDVKM. V was pared by 3 bases and J by 3 bases, with 10 bases between. The CDR3 region has the DNA TGTGCCAGCAGTTTTTTACAGGGTACAGATACGCAGTATTTT. Its protein is CASSFLQGTDTQYF. The full variable domain, in which reference TRBV28 and TRBJ2-3 provide the parts outside the CDR3, is DVKVTQSSRYLVKRTGEKVFLECVQDMDHENMFWYRQDPGLGLRLIYFSYDVKMKEKGDIPEGYSVSREKKERFSLILESASTNQTSMYLCASSFLQGTDTQYFGPGTRLTVL.

This chain connects TRBV5-4 to TRBJ2-6; tentative D call: TRBD2 (5 bases). V was shortened by 3 bases and J by 4 bases, with 14 bases between the two germline ends. This CDR3 has 16 amino acids. Per germline, CDR1 SGHNT and CDR2 YYREEE (reference sequence). CDR3 nucleotides: TGTGCCAGCAGCTCGGACTCCGTTGCCGGGGCCAACGTCCTGACTTTC. This translates into CASSSDSVAGANVLTF.

The J gene is TRBJ1-2, the V gene TRBV6-1, with D possibly TRBD1 on 5 matching bases. This CDR3 has 15 residues. Trimming removed 0 bases from V and 0 bases from J, with 8 bases in between. The V gene's germline CDR1 is MNHNS and CDR2 SASEGT. DNA for the CDR3: TGTGCCAGCAGTGAAGCGGGACCCGCTAACTATGGCTACACCTTC. Translated, it gives CASSEAGPANYGYTF.

The chain is built from TRBV5-6 and TRBJ2-7; tentatively, D is TRBD1 or TRBD2 (5 bases each). The CDR3 consists of 14 residues. V was shortened by 3 bases and J by 3 bases, with 13 bases between the two germline ends. The germline V gene has CDR1 SGHDT and CDR2 YYEEEE. This CDR3 is CASSSRDALYEQYV. The CDR3 DNA is TGTGCCAGCAGCTCCCGGGACGCGCTCTACGAGCAGTACGTC.

The rearrangement links TRBV10-3 to TRBJ2-7; 7 bases are a match to TRBD1. V lost 6 bases, J lost 6 bases, and 11 bases stayed unmatched. This CDR3 spans 14 amino acids. Germline V gene data show CDR1 as ENHRY and CDR2 as SYGVKD. CDR3 in amino acids: CAIRERDSVPEQYF. DNA for the CDR3: TGTGCCATCAGAGAACGGGACAGTGTGCCCGAGCAGTACTTC.

The chain couples TRBV6-4 to TRBJ2-1; D is perhaps TRBD2 (6 bases). The CDR3 consists of 14 residues. Germline V lookup: CDR1 MRHNA, CDR2 SNTAGT. V shed 5 bases and J shed 1 base, with 9 bases lying between them. In DNA, the CDR3 is TGTGCCAGCAGTCCCGGGGGATCCTACAATGAGCAGTTCTTC. It specifies CASSPGGSYNEQFF.

The CDR3 nucleotides read TGTGCCAGCAGCTCTTACCAACTGGGGTTCGGAGGAAACACCATATATTTT. This gives the protein CASSSYQLGFGGNTIYF. The chain is built from TRBV5-6 and TRBJ1-3; no clear D. Looked up from germline, CDR1 is SGHDT and CDR2 is YYEEEE. Trimming stripped 3 bases from V and 4 bases from J, with 20 bases between. The CDR3 spans 17 residues. Full variable domain (remainder filled in from reference TRBV5-6 and TRBJ1-3): DAGVTQSPTHLIKTRGQQVTLRCSPKSGHDTVSWYQQALGQGPQFIFQYYEEEERQRGNFPDRFSGHQFPNYSSELNVNALLLGDSALYLCASSSYQLGFGGNTIYFGEGSWLTVV.